This TCR beta chain was obtained from a study of shared clonotypes between healthy human individuals (dated by TCRdb to 2018 to 2021). Broadly, across the study: A couple of women and a few men aged 18 to 49 years were included in the cohort. For each donor, three plates each were used for CD4 naive and CD4 memory, two plates were used for CD8 naive, and one plate was used for CD8 memory. Blood TCR repertoires of five healthy adults were deeply sequenced to estimate repertoire size and the extent of clonotype sharing between individuals. Libraries were prepared and TCR repertoires were sequenced by different laboratories using diverse techniques, in order to increase sequencing depth and limit assay-specific biases. Each donor's leukapheresis produced roughly between roughly 0.94 and 9.5 billion PBMCs. What the research found in general, with its limitations: The genetic and exposure-history diversity represented was limited by the small number of donors. Naive subsets generally had larger estimated clonotype richness than memory subsets did. Sampling was restricted to blood, and TCR repertoires in tissue are likely to differ from TCR repertoires in blood. Pairwise subsampling led to the expectation that sequencing depth would affect the degree of clonotype sharing among donors. Around 5% of naive CD4, 3% to 3.5% of naive CD8, around 2.3% of memory CD4, and approximately 0.39% of memory CD8 clonotypes were shared across a few donors. Clonotypes shared by all four sorted-subset donors showed higher generation probabilities than non-shared clonotypes. Even with the large sequencing depth, rarefaction of the sorted-subset datasets indicated that sequencing was incomplete.

Donors were healthy HIV-negative adults with no recently reported acute infections or vaccinations. All donors were Caucasian adults living in Nashville, Tennessee, USA. Magnetic negative selection was used to enrich CD4+ T cells, after which naive cells were positively selected on CD45RA and the negative fraction became the memory subset. After blood collection by leukapheresis, PBMCs were isolated using Ficoll-Histopaque density gradient centrifugation and then cryopreserved in the vapor phase of liquid nitrogen. Purity and quantity of every magnetically sorted T cell population were checked by analytical flow cytometry. Each sorted fraction had its genomic DNA isolated and then quantified by UV absorbance on a Nanodrop 2000c. V and J are trimmed by 10 bases and 5 bases, and the gene matches miss 8 bases of the junction. The CDR3 contains 13 residues, cysteine and phenylalanine counted. The sequence is cut down to CDR3 DNA, 39 bases in frame from base 1. In the germline V gene, CDR1 corresponds to ENHRY and CDR2 to SYGVKD.

Concerning this clone: Its antigen remains unidentified. No qualities accompany the bases; no much larger clone lies one base away.

Using the deep immunoSEQ assay, TCR CDR3 regions were amplified from genomic DNA by multiplex PCR. Genomic DNA extracted from each cell subset was distributed evenly over all wells of several immunoSEQ 96-well plates, and each plate served as one replicate. For sorted subsets, 150 to 200 ng genomic DNA, equal to some 28,000 T cell genomes, was loaded into each replicate PCR. Purified libraries were quantified with a Qubit 3.0 fluorometer, sized on a Bioanalyzer 2100, and re-quantified with the KAPA Library Quantification kit. A separate single-read 150-cycle Illumina NextSeq 550 flow cell was used to sequence each immunoSEQ 96-well plate. In the source study's methods: Because the immunoSEQ output included only junctional sequences and no quality scores, the filtering could not be the same as the filtering used for full-length reads. To assign V/J genes and CDR3, sequences were annotated using PyIR, a Python wrapper for IgBLAST v1.9, with IMGT germline references. Any read was removed if the V/J assignment was weak (E-value above 1e-6), the CDR3 was missing, or the read contained stop codons, out-of-frame junctions, or ambiguous translated residues. V3J clonotypes were defined by identical inferred V gene, J gene, and CDR3 amino acid sequence. Percentage overlap between repertoires was calculated by dividing the number of shared unique clonotypes by the size of the smaller repertoire. RTK rarefaction, the Chao1 estimator, and Recon v2.1 estimates of unobserved clonotypes were used to assess repertoire richness. For all TCRbeta clonotypes obtained by the gDNA method from a few donors, generation probabilities were computed with OLGA. TCRdb retrieved this table from immuneACCESS and kept in-frame rearrangements only. Not all clones are present; in checked studies, unresolved V genes account for under half, and no reason is known for the remainder. The V and J calls and clone size are taken from that table; D and trimming were inferred from the DNA. Present in this sample are fewer than 1.8 million clones, just under 99% of which were seen just once. About 0.35% of the sample lies in the top ten.

The V and J genes are TRBV10-3 and TRBJ2-7; a stretch of 10 junction bases matches TRBD1. Sequences were obtained from naive CD4+ T cells sorted from blood. What this sample's cell subset or site label stands for: CD45RA+ positively selected. This TCR derives from a man aged 25 to 40 in good health. The sequenced DNA: TGTGCCACAAGAGCCGGGACAGGGGACGAGCAGTACTTC. Translation gives CATRAGTGDEQYF.